The clone carrying this TCR beta chain has only one observation. This sample is drawn from a study of long-term antiretroviral therapy in people with HIV. The germline V gene has CDR1 SGHTS and CDR2 YDEGEE. The CDR3 extends over 15 amino acids. The V end was cut by 2 bases, the J end by 8 bases, with 17 bases between. Amounts of roughly 0.85-10 million cryopreserved PBMC were held in the samples before DNA extraction. Version v3.0 of the immunoSEQ assay ran at survey level. Produced via immunoSEQ multiplex PCR; TCRdb's table is partial and in-frame only. Counted here are around 21,000 clones, about nine tenths occurring once; the ten biggest clones make up roughly 10%.

This clonotype was obtained from a woman in her twenties or thirties with HIV. This chain joins TRBV5-8 and TRBJ2-1; D tentatively fits TRBD1 or TRBD2 (5 bases each). Material: unsorted PBMCs, obtained 4.2 to 4.5 years before starting antiretroviral therapy. The CDR3 DNA reads TGTGCCAGCAGCTTAATCGGGGCTAAAGTTCATGAGCAGTTCTTC. Translated: CASSLIGAKVHEQFF.